This entry describes one TCR beta chain. TCRdb independently ran MiXCR on the RT-PCR reads; one entry per CDR3 protein. The sample yields approximately 170,000 distinct CDR3 sequences, over 25% seen once. The data originate from a study of patients and donors after allogeneic stem cell transplantation. This CDR3 has 14 amino acids. Per germline, CDR1 SGHRS and CDR2 YFSETQ. Trimming shortened V by 4 bases and J by 2 bases, and 13 bases separated the two germline ends. The sequence was obtained from a human donor who was either an allogeneic HSCT recipient or a stem cell or donor lymphocyte infusion donor (not recorded which). It is not recorded whose cells these are; they may come from a transplant donor. The sequenced material came from blood, either unsorted or a sorted T cell fraction (not recorded which). This chain joins TRBV5-1 and TRBJ2-7; D gene unclear. CDR3 protein: CASSVGGQAYEQYF. DNA of the CDR3: TGCGCCAGCAGCGTGGGTGGGCAGGCCTACGAGCAGTACTTC.